This passage covers 21 T cell receptor beta chains from one sample sequenced in a study of HIV-infected patients and healthy controls. TCRdb processed the 5' RACE reads anew with MiXCR; each CDR3 protein has one entry. This sample has around 64,000 distinct CDR3 sequences, with 15% to 20% found just once. The sample was CD4+ T cells from blood. The receptors stem from a human donor in good health.

This clonotype has ten or more counts. The V call is TRBV4-2, the J call TRBJ2-6, with D unclear. The CDR3 covers 15 residues. Per germline, CDR1 LGHNA and CDR2 YNFKEQ. Trimming pared 4 bases from V and 0 bases from J, leaving 7 bases between. Here the CDR3 DNA reads TGTGCCAGCAGCCTCCAGAGCTCTGGGGCCAACGTCCTGACTTTC. This sequence encodes CASSLQSSGANVLTF.

The J gene is TRBJ2-3, the V gene TRBV7-2; a possible D gene is TRBD1 (6 bases). Per the germline V gene, CDR1 is SGHTA and CDR2 is FQGNSA. This CDR3 region has 15 residues. V was clipped by 1 base and J by 4 bases, with 12 bases between them. DNA for the CDR3: TGTGCCAGCAGCTTAGGAGGTGGGGGCGCAGATACGCAGTATTTT. Translated: CASSLGGGGADTQYF.

The chain links TRBV10-3 to TRBJ1-1; D perhaps matches TRBD1 (6 bases). V was clipped by 3 bases and J by 3 bases, with 8 bases between them. This CDR3 is built from 13 residues. From germline, CDR1 is ENHRY and CDR2 SYGVKD. CDR3 nucleotide sequence: TGTGCCATCAGTGATGAGGGGGACACTGAAGCTTTCTTT. Translating it yields CAISDEGDTEAFF.

This clonotype has just a few counts. The chain uses TRBV5-4 and TRBJ2-2; D call uncertain. Trimming cost V 2 bases and J 7 bases, with 9 bases left between them. This CDR3 is 13 amino acids long. Germline loops: CDR1 SGHNT, CDR2 YYREEE (reference sequence). DNA for the CDR3: TGTGCCAGCAGCTTAGGGCTCGTCGGGGAGCTGTTTTTT. Amino acids: CASSLGLVGELFF.

The chain couples TRBV25-1 to TRBJ2-5; D ambiguous. V dropped 1 base and J dropped 2 bases, with 8 bases sitting between them. In germline, CDR1 is MGHDK, CDR2 SYGVNS. This CDR3 comprises 14 residues. The CDR3 DNA reads TGTGCCAGCAGTGAATCGTCATTTCAAGAGACCCAGTACTTC. Protein sequence: CASSESSFQETQYF.

The chain is built from TRBV7-2 and TRBJ2-5, with 9 positions matching TRBD2. The CDR3 runs 16 residues. From germline, CDR1 is SGHTA and CDR2 FQGNSA. J lost 6 bases, V lost 1 base, and 9 bases had no gene match. The CDR3 coding sequence is TGTGCCAGCAGCTTAGAAGGACTAGCGAGAATGAAGACCCAGTACTTC. This sequence encodes CASSLEGLARMKTQYF.

The CDR3 reads CSARYTNTEAFF. The CDR3 DNA is TGCAGTGCTAGGTACACTAACACTGAAGCTTTCTTT. This chain connects TRBV20-1 to TRBJ1-1; D gene ambiguous. The CDR3 totals 12 residues. V lost 3 bases to trimming and J lost 2 bases, with 7 bases between them. Germline CDR1 is DFQATT and CDR2 is SNEGSKA (reference sequence).

This clonotype was observed a few times. The chain employs TRBV20-1 and TRBJ2-3, with 7 bases aligning to TRBD1. The CDR3 covers 15 residues. Germline CDR1 DFQATT, CDR2 SNEGSKA (reference sequence). Trimming at V came to 6 bases and at J to 1 base, leaving 10 bases not matched to a gene. As DNA, the CDR3 is TGCAGTGCGGGATTACGAGGGGGCGGCACAGATACGCAGTATTTT. It encodes CSAGLRGGGTDTQYF.

V and J are TRBV30 and TRBJ1-5, with D perhaps TRBD1 (5 bases). Germline values: CDR1 GTSNPN, CDR2 SVGIG (reference sequence). CDR3 length: 16 amino acids. V lost 2 bases, J lost 5 bases, and 19 bases lay in between. The CDR3 protein is CAWSLTGTPKDQPQHF. DNA of the CDR3: TGTGCCTGGAGTCTCACTGGGACCCCCAAAGATCAGCCCCAGCATTTT.

This clonotype was seen only a few times. The chain uses TRBV7-9 and TRBJ1-1, with D perhaps matching TRBD1 (6 bases). Germline V CDR1 and CDR2: SEHNR, FQNEAQ (reference sequence). The CDR3 length is 15 residues. The V and J ends lost 2 bases and 8 bases respectively, with 18 bases between them. DNA of the CDR3: TGTGCCAGCAGCTTATACAGGGCGCGGGCGGCCGAAGCTTTCTTT. This translates into CASSLYRARAAEAFF.

About this clonotype itself: A read error may explain this, as a much larger clone is one base away. This rearrangement joins TRBV10-2 to TRBJ2-4; 10 nucleotides agree with TRBD2. V gave up 1 base and J gave up 1 base; unmatched junction bases: 10. Per the germline V gene, CDR1 is WSHSY and CDR2 is SAAADI. The CDR3 length is 19 residues. The CDR3 bases are TGCGCCAGCAGTGAGTTTGCAGCGGGGGGGAATTGGGCCAAAAACATTCAGTACTTC. It is translated as CASSEFAAGGNWAKNIQYF.

This clonotype was seen many times. The chain links TRBV29-1 to TRBJ2-6, with a weak D call TRBD2 (5 bases). Germline assignment: CDR1 SQVTM and CDR2 ANQGSEA. The CDR3 extends over 15 amino acids. V lost 3 bases and J lost 0, with 9 bases in between. The CDR3: CSVEGAHSGANVLTF. The CDR3 coding sequence is TGCAGCGTTGAGGGAGCCCACTCTGGGGCCAACGTCCTGACTTTC.

The chain couples TRBV11-1 to TRBJ2-1; D not resolved. CDR1 SGHAT and CDR2 FQDESV come from the germline V gene (reference sequence). The V and J ends lost 5 bases and 5 bases respectively, with 16 bases between them. The CDR3 has 15 residues. The CDR3 spells CASSRPVTADNEQFF. CDR3 DNA sequence: TGTGCCAGCAGCCGCCCCGTTACGGCTGACAATGAGCAGTTCTTC.

This clonotype was counted between two and nine times. This chain uses TRBV3-1 with TRBJ2-3; D is unclear. The V gene lost 5 bases and the J gene lost 2 bases, with 11 bases spanning the gap. Germline V CDR1 and CDR2: LGHDT, YNNKEL (reference sequence). The CDR3 is 14 residues long. The CDR3 nucleotides read TGTGCCAGCAGCTCCCGGTCCATCACAGATACGCAGTATTTT. This codes for CASSSRSITDTQYF.

This clonotype was picked up a small number of times. The chain has TRBV11-2 and TRBJ1-1; 9 positions agree with TRBD1. The CDR3 spans 16 residues. Per the germline V gene, CDR1 is SGHAT and CDR2 is FQNNGV. J was trimmed by 0 bases and V by 0 bases; bases with no gene match: 2. CDR3 sequence (DNA): TGTGCCAGCAGCTTAGAAAGACAGGGGGTGAACACTGAAGCTTTCTTT. Protein sequence: CASSLERQGVNTEAFF.

The table lists this clonotype with many counts. CDR3 in amino acids: CSVARDRYYEQYF. The CDR3 bases are TGCAGCGTAGCCCGGGACCGGTACTACGAGCAGTACTTC. The chain links TRBV29-1 to TRBJ2-7; D is possibly TRBD1 or TRBD2 (5 bases each). CDR1 SQVTM and CDR2 ANQGSEA come from the germline V gene. The CDR3 is 13 residues long. V lost 6 bases to trimming and J lost 3 bases, with 15 bases between them.

The chain links TRBV20-1 to TRBJ2-5, with 10 bases fitting TRBD1. V dropped 5 bases and J dropped 4; count of bases not matched to a gene: 1. The CDR3 is 12 residues long. The germline V gene encodes CDR1 DFQATT and CDR2 SNEGSKA (reference sequence). The CDR3 region has the DNA TGCAGTGCTCGGACAGGGGGAGAGACCCAGTACTTC. It specifies CSARTGGETQYF.

This clonotype was found a few times. The chain employs TRBV18 and TRBJ2-1; D might be TRBD1 (6 bases). V was pared by 3 bases and J by 2 bases, with 11 bases between. Germline V lookup: CDR1 KGHSH, CDR2 LQKENI. The CDR3 is 15 residues long. The CDR3: CASSPIRGTYNEQFF. As DNA, the CDR3 is TGTGCCAGCTCACCGATCAGGGGTACCTACAATGAGCAGTTCTTC.

V and J are TRBV5-1 and TRBJ2-2; 7 bases align to TRBD1. V shed 3 bases and J 0 bases; nucleotides not matched to a gene: 2. The germline CDR1 and CDR2 sequences are SGHRS and YFSETQ. The CDR3 length is 15 residues. CDR3 nucleotide sequence: TGCGCCAGCAGCTATGGGACAGCGAACACCGGGGAGCTGTTTTTT. Translation: CASSYGTANTGELFF.

This clonotype was counted a few times. V is TRBV7-2 and J is TRBJ2-1; D remains ambiguous. The length of the CDR3 is 15 residues. Trimming shortened V by 4 bases and J by 11 bases, and 21 bases separated the two germline ends. Germline CDR1 and CDR2: SGHTA and FQGNSA. DNA for the CDR3: TGTGCCAGCAGCTACGCCTCGCGCGGAGAGGTCCAGCAGTTCTTC. The encoded protein is CASSYASRGEVQQFF.

The rearrangement joins TRBV5-1 to TRBJ2-3, with TRBD2 matching 12 bases. V lost 5 bases, J lost 7 bases, and 14 bases stayed unmatched. The germline V gene has CDR1 SGHRS and CDR2 YFSETQ. The CDR3 spans 17 residues. Here the CDR3 reads CASRLAGGLVGSNTQYF. CDR3 bases: TGCGCCAGCAGGCTAGCGGGGGGGCTAGTCGGGTCAAATACGCAGTATTTT.